This section outlines one T cell receptor beta chain sequence together with its context. The sample carries other DNA sequences with the same CDR3. The data belong to a study of Tregs in tolerant kidney transplant recipients. An overnight rest at 37°C with 200 to 250 IU/ml IL-2 preceded regulatory T cell sorting from thawed PBMCs. CDR3 length: 14 residues. Germline V gives CDR1 SGHRS, CDR2 YFSETQ. V shed 1 base and J shed 2 bases, with 8 bases lying between them. The method was immunoSEQ multiplex PCR; TCRdb's version includes in-frame clones alone and lacks a portion of them. The data show around 78,000 clones, more than 85% seen once.

The source of this sequence is a human donor who received a combined kidney and bone marrow transplant. The chain joins TRBV5-1 to TRBJ2-3; D is perhaps TRBD2 (5 bases). The sample in question was Tregs from blood, obtained before the transplant. The CDR3 DNA is TGCGCCAGCAGCTTGAGCGGAAACACAGATACGCAGTATTTT. Protein sequence: CASSLSGNTDTQYF.